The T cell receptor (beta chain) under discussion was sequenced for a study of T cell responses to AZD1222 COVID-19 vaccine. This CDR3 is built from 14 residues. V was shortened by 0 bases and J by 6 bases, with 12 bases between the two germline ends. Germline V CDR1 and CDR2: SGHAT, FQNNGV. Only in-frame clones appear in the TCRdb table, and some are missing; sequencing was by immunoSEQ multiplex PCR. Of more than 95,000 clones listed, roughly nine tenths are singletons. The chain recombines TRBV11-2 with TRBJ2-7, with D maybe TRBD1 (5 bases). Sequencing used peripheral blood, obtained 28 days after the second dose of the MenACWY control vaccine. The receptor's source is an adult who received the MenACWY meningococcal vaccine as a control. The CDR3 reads CASSLDPQGSEQYF. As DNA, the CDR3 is TGTGCCAGCAGCTTAGATCCTCAGGGAAGCGAGCAGTACTTC. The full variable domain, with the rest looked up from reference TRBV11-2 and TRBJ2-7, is EAGVAQSPRYKIIEKRQSVAFWCNPISGHATLYWYQQILGQGPKLLIQFQNNGVVDDSQLPKDRFSAERLKGVDSTLKIQPAKLEDSAVYLCASSLDPQGSEQYFGPGTRLTVT.